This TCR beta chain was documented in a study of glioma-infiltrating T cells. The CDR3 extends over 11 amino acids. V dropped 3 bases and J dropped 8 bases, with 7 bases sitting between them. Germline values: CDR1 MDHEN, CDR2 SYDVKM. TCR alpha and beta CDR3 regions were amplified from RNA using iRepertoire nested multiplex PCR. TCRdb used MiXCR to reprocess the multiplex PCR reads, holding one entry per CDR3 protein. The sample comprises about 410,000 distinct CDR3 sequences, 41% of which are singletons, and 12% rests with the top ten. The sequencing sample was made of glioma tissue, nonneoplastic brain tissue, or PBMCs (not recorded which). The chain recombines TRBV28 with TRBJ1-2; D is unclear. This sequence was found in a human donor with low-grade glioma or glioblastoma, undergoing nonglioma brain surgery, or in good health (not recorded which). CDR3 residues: CASSFAGGYTF. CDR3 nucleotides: TGTGCCAGCAGTTTTGCCGGGGGCTACACCTTC.